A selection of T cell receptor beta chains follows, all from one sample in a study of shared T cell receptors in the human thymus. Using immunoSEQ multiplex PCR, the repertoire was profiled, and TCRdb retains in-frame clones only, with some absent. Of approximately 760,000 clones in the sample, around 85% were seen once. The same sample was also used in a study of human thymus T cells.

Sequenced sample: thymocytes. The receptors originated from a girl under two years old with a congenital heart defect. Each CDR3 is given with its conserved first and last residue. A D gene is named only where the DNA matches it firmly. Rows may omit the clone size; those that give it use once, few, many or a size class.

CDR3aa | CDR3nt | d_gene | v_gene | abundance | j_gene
CASIKQGADPGYTF | TGTGCCAGCATCAAACAGGGCGCTGACCCTGGCTACACCTTC | . | TRBV7-9 | . | TRBJ1-2
CASSVVGRPYEQYF | TGCGCCAGCAGCGTTGTGGGGAGACCCTACGAGCAGTACTTC | . | TRBV5-1 | . | TRBJ2-7
CASSVLAGGRQETQYF | TGTGCCAGCAGCGTACTAGCGGGGGGGCGCCAAGAGACCCAGTACTTC | TRBD2 | TRBV9 | once | TRBJ2-5
CSAGERDTF | TGCAGTGCGGGCGAGAGGGACACCTTC | . | TRBV20-1 | . | TRBJ1-2
CASSDEAGGLTDTQYF | TGCGCCAGCAGTGATGAGGCGGGGGGGCTCACAGATACGCAGTATTTT | TRBD2 | TRBV10-2 | few | TRBJ2-3
CASSERGSSYNSPLHF | TGTGCCAGCAGTGAAAGAGGGAGCTCCTATAATTCACCCCTCCACTTT | . | TRBV6-1 | . | TRBJ1-6
CASNVRQGRRQKLFF | TGTGCCAGTAACGTACGACAGGGCCGGCGGCAAAAACTGTTTTTT | TRBD1 | TRBV19 | . | TRBJ1-4
CAISVLGDLHF | TGTGCCATCAGTGTCCTCGGGGACCTCCACTTT | . | TRBV10-3 | . | TRBJ1-6
CASSLGLGGPLLEQYF | TGTGCCAGCAGCTTAGGACTAGGGGGCCCTTTATTAGAGCAGTACTTC | . | TRBV7-2 | . | TRBJ2-7
CASTETLDSPSNQPQHF | TGTGCCAGCACCGAGACCCTGGACAGCCCTAGCAATCAGCCCCAGCATTTT | . | TRBV2 | once | TRBJ1-5
CASSVVGGGASAFF | TGTGCCAGCAGCGTAGTTGGAGGGGGGGCCTCGGCTTTCTTT | . | TRBV9 | . | TRBJ1-1
CASRLPKGGGRETQYF | TGTGCCAGCAGACTCCCCAAGGGGGGGGGCAGAGAGACCCAGTACTTC | . | TRBV7-3 | . | TRBJ2-5
CASGRDSYNEQFF | TGTGCCAGCGGGAGGGACTCTTACAATGAGCAGTTCTTC | TRBD2 | TRBV6-5 | . | TRBJ2-1
CASRGQGENEQFF | TGTGCCAGCAGAGGACAGGGCGAGAATGAGCAGTTCTTC | TRBD1 | TRBV27 | . | TRBJ2-1
CASSPAGNTEAFF | TGCGCCAGCAGCCCCGCGGGGAACACTGAAGCTTTCTTT | . | TRBV4-1 | . | TRBJ1-1
CSARREAFF | TGCAGTGCTAGGAGAGAAGCTTTCTTT | . | TRBV20-1 | . | TRBJ1-1
CASSTLEVPSRGAEAFF | TGTGCCAGTAGTACCCTTGAGGTTCCGAGTCGGGGTGCTGAAGCTTTCTTT | . | TRBV19 | few | TRBJ1-1
CASTLDSANYGYTF | TGTGCCAGCACCCTGGACAGTGCTAACTATGGCTACACCTTC | . | TRBV6-1 | . | TRBJ1-2
CASSLGLRGQPQHF | TGTGCCAGCAGTCTGGGCCTCCGGGGACAGCCCCAGCATTTT | . | TRBV6-5 | . | TRBJ1-5
CASSQAYKSGTGVITEKLFF | TGCGCCAGCAGCCAAGCCTATAAGTCCGGGACAGGGGTAATAACGGAAAAACTGTTTTTT | TRBD1 | TRBV4-1 | . | TRBJ1-4
CASSFQQGGQGTEAFF | TGTGCCAGCAGCTTCCAACAGGGCGGTCAGGGGACTGAAGCTTTCTTT | . | TRBV5-6 | . | TRBJ1-1
CASSLADREVCEKLFF | TGTGCCAGCAGCTTAGCCGACAGGGAGGTTTGTGAAAAACTGTTTTTT | TRBD1 | TRBV7-6 | few | TRBJ1-4
CASSSGPREMGYEQYF | TGTGCCAGCAGCTCCGGTCCGAGGGAAATGGGGTACGAGCAGTACTTC | . | TRBV11-2 | . | TRBJ2-7
CASSEIDSPSNRKYTGELFF | TGTGCCAGCAGTGAAATAGACTCACCCAGTAACCGAAAATACACCGGGGAGCTGTTTTTT | . | TRBV6-1 | . | TRBJ2-2
CASSLLTGSAGELFF | TGCGCCAGCAGCTTGTTAACAGGGAGCGCCGGGGAGCTGTTTTTT | . | TRBV5-1 | . | TRBJ2-2
CASRWDRFQGEAFF | TGTGCCAGCAGGTGGGACAGGTTTCAAGGTGAAGCTTTCTTT | TRBD1 | TRBV6-5 | . | TRBJ1-1
CASSQDTGTGGELFF | TGCGCCAGCAGCCAAGATACAGGGACAGGTGGGGAGCTGTTTTTT | TRBD1 | TRBV4-1 | . | TRBJ2-2
CASSRDRATLNF | TGTGCCAGCAGCCGGGACAGGGCTACCCTGAACTTC | TRBD1 | TRBV7-9 | . | TRBJ2-7
CASRGDRTTYEEQYF | TGTGCCAGCAGGGGGGACAGGACGACCTACGAAGAGCAGTACTTC | TRBD1 | TRBV2 | . | TRBJ2-7